What follows is one T cell receptor beta chain and its context. Its antigen is still unknown. Time point noted: pre-sensitization, week 0. As to treatment: therapeutic diphenylcyclopropenone sensitization with weekly scalp DPC. Each patch test followed a blood draw. MiXCR, applied by TCRdb to the RACE reads, yields one record per CDR3 protein. Among about 98,000 distinct CDR3 sequences listed, under 14% were seen once. The sample originates from a study of human T cells and chemical hapten exposure. Study-level points and caveats: Against controls, expanded TCRs gave rise to significantly more large CDR3 similarity clusters.

Sequencing was performed on whole blood, taken in connection with sensitization to the hapten diphenylcyclopropenone (DPC). The clonotype was recovered from a woman between 55 and 75 years old with alopecia areata. Some clones in this sample may be carry-over from other donors' samples.

The CDR3 DNA reads as TGTGCCAGCAGTTTAGGACAGGGTATGTTTGACGAGCAGTACTTC. As protein: CASSLGQGMFDEQYF. V and J are TRBV28 and TRBJ2-7, with 8 bases aligning to TRBD1. In germline, CDR1 is MDHEN, CDR2 SYDVKM. The CDR3 runs 15 residues. V lost 2 bases, J lost 5 bases, and 8 bases stayed unmatched.